The clone carrying this TCR beta chain was seen only a few times. The data stem from a study of regulatory T cells in long-lasting Graves disease. Trimming cost V 4 bases and J 6 bases, with 14 bases left between them. Germline V gives CDR1 SGHRS, CDR2 YFSETQ. The CDR3 has 15 amino acids. Time point indicated: newly diagnosed GD, antithyroid drugs for less than 3 months. Researchers made the TCR library from RNA that was extracted from PBMCs. Combining iRepertoire HTBI primers with Arm-PCR of CDR3 regions, the authors built TCR beta libraries. MiXCR, run by TCRdb on the multiplex PCR reads, gives a single entry per CDR3 protein. The sample records 350,000 to 500,000 distinct CDR3 sequences, 14% being singletons. Separately, the same data were catalogued under a study of T cells in Graves' hyperthyroidism and ophthalmopathy. This second study says: Researchers ran a first-round RT-PCR on the TCR CDR3 using the HTBI primer set.

Sequences were derived from peripheral blood mononuclear cells (PBMCs), sampled at new diagnosis, from a patient treated with antithyroid drugs. V gene TRBV5-1 combines with J gene TRBJ1-6, with D possibly TRBD1 on 5 matching bases. The TCR originated in a woman between 45 and 65 years old with Graves disease. CDR3 sequence: CASSAQGAGNSPLHF. CDR3 DNA sequence: TGCGCCAGCAGCGCTCAGGGAGCGGGTAATTCACCCCTCCACTTT.